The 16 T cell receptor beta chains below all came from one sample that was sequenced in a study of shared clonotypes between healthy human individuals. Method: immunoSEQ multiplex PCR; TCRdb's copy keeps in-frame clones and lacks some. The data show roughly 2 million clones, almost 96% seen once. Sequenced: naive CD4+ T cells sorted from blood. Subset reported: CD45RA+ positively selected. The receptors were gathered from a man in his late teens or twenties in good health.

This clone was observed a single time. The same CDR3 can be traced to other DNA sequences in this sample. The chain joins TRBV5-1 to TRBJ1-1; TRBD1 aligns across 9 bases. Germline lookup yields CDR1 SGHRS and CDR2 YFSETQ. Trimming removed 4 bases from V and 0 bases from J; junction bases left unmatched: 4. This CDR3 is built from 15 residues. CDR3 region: CASSGDRGMNTEAFF. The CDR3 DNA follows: TGCGCCAGCAGCGGTGACAGGGGGATGAACACTGAAGCTTTCTTT.

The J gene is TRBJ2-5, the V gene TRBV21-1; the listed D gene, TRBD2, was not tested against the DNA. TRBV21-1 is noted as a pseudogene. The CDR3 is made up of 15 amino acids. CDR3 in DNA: TGTGCCAGCAGCAAAGCTAGCGCTTCTCAAGAGACCCAGTACTTC. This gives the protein CASSKASASQETQYF.

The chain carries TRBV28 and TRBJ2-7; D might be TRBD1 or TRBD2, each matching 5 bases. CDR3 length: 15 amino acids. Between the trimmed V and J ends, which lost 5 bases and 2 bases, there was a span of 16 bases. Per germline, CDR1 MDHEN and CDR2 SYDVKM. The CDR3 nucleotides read TGTGCCAGCAGTCCCTATGGGGGTACCCCCTACGAGCAGTACTTC. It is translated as CASSPYGGTPYEQYF.

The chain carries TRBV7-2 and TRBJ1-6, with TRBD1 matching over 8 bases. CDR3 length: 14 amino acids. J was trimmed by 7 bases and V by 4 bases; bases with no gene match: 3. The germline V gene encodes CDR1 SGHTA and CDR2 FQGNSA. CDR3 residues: CASSSGTGNSPLHF. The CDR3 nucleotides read TGTGCCAGCAGCTCTGGGACAGGCAATTCACCCCTCCACTTT.

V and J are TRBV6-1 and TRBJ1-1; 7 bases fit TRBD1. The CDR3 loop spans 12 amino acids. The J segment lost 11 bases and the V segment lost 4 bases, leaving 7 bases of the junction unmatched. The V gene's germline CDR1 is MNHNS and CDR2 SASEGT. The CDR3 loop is CASSGQGVLAFF. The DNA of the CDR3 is TGTGCCAGCAGTGGACAGGGTGTGTTGGCTTTCTTT.

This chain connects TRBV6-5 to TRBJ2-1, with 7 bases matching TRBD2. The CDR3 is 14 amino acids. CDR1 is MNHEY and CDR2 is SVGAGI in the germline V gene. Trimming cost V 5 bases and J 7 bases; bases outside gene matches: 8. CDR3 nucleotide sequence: TGTGCCAGCAGTCACGGGGCGGGAGCAAATGAGCAGTTCTTC. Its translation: CASSHGAGANEQFF.

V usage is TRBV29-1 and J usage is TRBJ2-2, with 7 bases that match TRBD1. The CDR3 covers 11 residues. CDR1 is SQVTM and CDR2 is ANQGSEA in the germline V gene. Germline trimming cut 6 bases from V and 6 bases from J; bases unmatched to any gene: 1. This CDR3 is CSVGTAGELFF. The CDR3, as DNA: TGCAGCGTGGGGACAGCCGGGGAGCTGTTTTTT.

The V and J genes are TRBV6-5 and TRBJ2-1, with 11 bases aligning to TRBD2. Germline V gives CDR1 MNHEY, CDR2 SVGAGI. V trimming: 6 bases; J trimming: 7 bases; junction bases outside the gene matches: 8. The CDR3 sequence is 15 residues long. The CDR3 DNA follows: TGTGCCAGCAGATTAGCGGGGGGGCCTTTTAATGAGCAGTTCTTC. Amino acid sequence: CASRLAGGPFNEQFF.

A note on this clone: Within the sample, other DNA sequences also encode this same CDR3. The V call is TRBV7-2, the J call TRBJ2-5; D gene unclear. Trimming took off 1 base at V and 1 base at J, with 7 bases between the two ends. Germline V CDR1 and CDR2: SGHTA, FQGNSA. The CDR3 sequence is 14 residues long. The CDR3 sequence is CASSLGAGQETQYF. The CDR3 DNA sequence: TGTGCCAGCAGCTTAGGGGCAGGCCAAGAGACCCAGTACTTC.

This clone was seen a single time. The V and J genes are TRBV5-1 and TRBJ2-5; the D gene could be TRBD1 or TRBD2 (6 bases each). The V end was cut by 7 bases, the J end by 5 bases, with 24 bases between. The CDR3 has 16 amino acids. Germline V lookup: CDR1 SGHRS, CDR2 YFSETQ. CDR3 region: CASGRFPGALAETQYF. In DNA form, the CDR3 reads TGCGCCAGCGGTAGGTTTCCGGGGGCCCTTGCGGAGACCCAGTACTTC.

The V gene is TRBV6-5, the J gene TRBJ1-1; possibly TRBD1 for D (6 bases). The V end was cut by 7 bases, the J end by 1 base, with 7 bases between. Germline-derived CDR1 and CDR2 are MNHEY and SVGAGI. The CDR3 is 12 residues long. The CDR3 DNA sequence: TGTGCCAGCAAGACAGGGAACACTGAAGCTTTCTTT. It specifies CASKTGNTEAFF.

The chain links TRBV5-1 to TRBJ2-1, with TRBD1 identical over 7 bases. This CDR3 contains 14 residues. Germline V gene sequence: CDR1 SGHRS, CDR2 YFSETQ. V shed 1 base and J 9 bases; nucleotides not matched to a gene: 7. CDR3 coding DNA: TGCGCCAGCAGCTTGAGCACAGGGGCAGGTGAGCAGTTCTTC. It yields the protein CASSLSTGAGEQFF.

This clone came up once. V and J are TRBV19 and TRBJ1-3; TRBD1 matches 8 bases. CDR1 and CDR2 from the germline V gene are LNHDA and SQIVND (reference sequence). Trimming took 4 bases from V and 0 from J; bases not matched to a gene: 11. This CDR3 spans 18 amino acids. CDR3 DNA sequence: TGTGCCAGTAGTAACAAAAGGACAGGGAGAAGCTCTGGAAACACCATATATTTT. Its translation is CASSNKRTGRSSGNTIYF.

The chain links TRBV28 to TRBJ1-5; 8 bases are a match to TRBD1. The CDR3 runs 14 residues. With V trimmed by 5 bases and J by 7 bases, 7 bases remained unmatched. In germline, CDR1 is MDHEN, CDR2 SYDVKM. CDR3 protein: CASSTLTGDQPQHF. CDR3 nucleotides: TGTGCCAGCAGTACCTTGACAGGGGACCAGCCCCAGCATTTT.

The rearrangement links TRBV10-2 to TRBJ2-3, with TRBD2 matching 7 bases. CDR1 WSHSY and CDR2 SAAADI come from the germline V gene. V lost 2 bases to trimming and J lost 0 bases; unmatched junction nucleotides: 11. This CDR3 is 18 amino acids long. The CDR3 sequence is CASSEHIGTTMSTDTQYF. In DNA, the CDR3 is TGCGCCAGCAGTGAGCATATAGGGACTACTATGAGCACAGATACGCAGTATTTT.

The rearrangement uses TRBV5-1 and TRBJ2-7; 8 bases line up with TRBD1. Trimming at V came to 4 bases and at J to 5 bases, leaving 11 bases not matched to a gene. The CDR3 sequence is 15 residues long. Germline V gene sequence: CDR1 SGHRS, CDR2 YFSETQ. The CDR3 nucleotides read TGCGCCAGCAGCCGGCTAGGACAGGGACGCGACGAGCAGTACTTC. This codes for CASSRLGQGRDEQYF. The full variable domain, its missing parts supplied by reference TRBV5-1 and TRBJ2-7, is KAGVTQTPRYLIKTRGQQVTLSCSPISGHRSVSWYQQTPGQGLQFLFEYFSETQRNKGNFPGRFSGRQFSNSRSEMNVSTLELGDSALYLCASSRLGQGRDEQYFGPGTRLTVT.